This entry features one T cell receptor (beta chain) sequence. The antigen is undetermined. PCR involved 60 Vbeta and 13 Jbeta primers. Here immunoSEQ multiplex PCR was the method, and the copy in TCRdb shows in-frame clones only, minus some. The table lists around 100,000 clones, roughly four fifths of them singletons. This entry belongs to a study of cytomegalovirus exposure and HLA in healthy donors. Study results and caveats: According to the study, 160 or so TCR beta chains were cytomegalovirus-associated.

The sequence came from a middle-aged man in good health and CMV-seronegative. Sequencing used PBMCs.

The CDR3 sequence: CASSLDRSREQYF. CDR3 in DNA: TGTGCCAGCAGCTTAGATAGGTCTAGGGAGCAGTACTTC. The gene calls are TRBV7-2 and TRBJ2-7; no definite D call. Per germline, CDR1 SGHTA and CDR2 FQGNSA. V lost 1 base and J lost 7, with 11 bases in between. The CDR3 is 13 amino acids.